The present TCR beta chain was sequenced within a study of blood T cell repertoires in COVID-19. To note about this clone: The sample carries other DNA sequences with the same CDR3.

The study recruited people aged about 18 to 95 years across around 24 US areas. Assay used: immunoSEQ multiplex PCR; TCRdb lists only in-frame clones, some missing. This sample has fewer than 250,000 clones, with 80% to 90% found just once. This clonotype was obtained from a woman aged 40 to 50 with acute COVID-19. Material: PBMCs or T cells enriched from blood (not recorded which).

CDR3 in amino acids: CASSPRVPNTGELFF. CDR3 sequence (DNA): TGTGCCAGCAGCCCCCGGGTTCCGAACACCGGGGAGCTGTTTTTT. This sequence joins TRBV11-2 and TRBJ2-2, with D unresolved. V was clipped by 5 bases and J by 0 bases, with 10 bases between them. CDR3 length equals 15 residues. The germline V gene encodes CDR1 SGHAT and CDR2 FQNNGV.